These 24 T cell receptor beta chains were all obtained from the same sample, sequenced in a study of blood T cell repertoires in COVID-19 (dated by TCRdb to about 2020). The library was produced with the immunoSEQ multiplex PCR assay. Here the immuneACCESS table is served through TCRdb, limited to in-frame sequences with V and J called. Missing clones are a known gap in these copies; in checked studies unresolved V genes cover under half, and the rest lacks a known reason. The sample table records approximately 230,000 clones; 70% to 90% of these occur just once. 3% of the sample rests with the top ten. The sequenced sample consisted of peripheral blood. Source of these receptors: a man aged 18 to 30 with active or convalescent COVID-19.

The chain employs TRBV4-1 and TRBJ1-2, with D tentatively TRBD1 (6 bases). The CDR3 extends over 15 amino acids. V dropped 4 bases and J dropped 3 bases, with 15 bases sitting between them. Germline CDR1 reads MGHRA; CDR2 reads YSYEKL. CDR3 in amino acids: CASSRLLTGDYGYTF. The DNA for the CDR3 is TGCGCCAGCAGCCGACTATTGACAGGAGACTATGGCTACACCTTC.

The chain employs TRBV19 and TRBJ2-5; possible D gene TRBD2, 6 bases. Trimming removed 0 bases at V and 7 bases at J, with 15 bases between. CDR1 is LNHDA, CDR2 SQIVND, per germline (reference sequence). The length of the CDR3 is 15 residues. In nucleotides, the CDR3 is TGTGCCAGTAGTATAGAGCAAGGACTAAAAGGGACCCAGTACTTC. Residues: CASSIEQGLKGTQYF.

This chain connects TRBV28 to TRBJ1-6; D may be TRBD1 (5 bases). CDR1 is MDHEN and CDR2 is SYDVKM in the germline V gene. V shed 4 bases and J shed 4 bases, with 11 bases lying between them. The CDR3 is made up of 15 amino acids. The CDR3 DNA sequence: TGTGCCAGCAGTTCTCAGGGCTGGTATAATTCACCCCTCCACTTT. It translates to CASSSQGWYNSPLHF.

This clone was seen only once. The chain is built from TRBV19 and TRBJ1-2, with TRBD1 as a possible D gene (5 bases). This CDR3 comprises 16 residues. CDR1 is LNHDA and CDR2 is SQIVND in the germline V gene (reference sequence). Trimming cost V 3 bases and J 4 bases, with 18 bases left between them. The CDR3 region is CASSMGPAGIGYGYTF. The CDR3 nucleotides are TGTGCCAGTAGTATGGGCCCCGCAGGGATTGGCTATGGCTACACCTTC.

This chain connects TRBV5-1 to TRBJ2-1, with D maybe TRBD2 (6 bases). The CDR3 runs to 15 residues. Trimming shortened V by 0 bases and J by 7 bases, and 14 bases separated the two germline ends. Per germline, CDR1 SGHRS and CDR2 YFSETQ. The CDR3 bases are TGCGCCAGCAGCTTGGCCACGGGGGTCGGAAATGAGCAGTTCTTC. Its translation is CASSLATGVGNEQFF.

This rearrangement joins TRBV9 to TRBJ2-5; 8 bases fit TRBD2. The CDR3 covers 15 residues. Germline CDR1 reads SGDLS; CDR2 reads YYNGEE. With 4 bases clipped from V and 5 bases from J, the junction kept 10 bases outside the gene matches. The CDR3 region has the DNA TGTGCCAGCAGCACTCGGACTAGCTCGTCGGAGACCCAGTACTTC. This encodes CASSTRTSSSETQYF. The variable domain in full, with the rest retrieved from reference TRBV9 and TRBJ2-5, is DSGVTQTPKHLITATGQRVTLRCSPRSGDLSVYWYQQSLDQGLQFLIQYYNGEERAKGNILERFSAQQFPDLHSELNLSSLELGDSALYFCASSTRTSSSETQYFGPGTRLLVL.

The chain joins TRBV29-1 to TRBJ2-5, with D maybe TRBD1 (6 bases). The CDR3 sequence is 12 residues long. The V end lost 7 bases, the J end lost 4 bases, and 13 bases lay between the germline ends. Germline CDR1 SQVTM, CDR2 ANQGSEA. CDR3 DNA sequence: TGCAGCGCCAAACAGGGAACAGAGACCCAGTACTTC. Translated: CSAKQGTETQYF. Based on the CDR3 plus reference TRBV29-1 and TRBJ2-5, the full variable domain is SAVISQKPSRDICQRGTSLTIQCQVDSQVTMMFWYRQQPGQSLTLIATANQGSEATYESGFVIDKFPISRPNLTFSTLTVSNMSPEDSSIYLCSAKQGTETQYFGPGTRLLVL.

The V gene is TRBV5-1, the J gene TRBJ2-1, with D tentatively TRBD2 (6 bases). The V end was cut by 0 bases, the J end by 3 bases, with 10 bases between. The CDR3 consists of 15 residues. Germline V CDR1 and CDR2: SGHRS, YFSETQ. The CDR3 spells CASSLGPGDYNEQFF. The CDR3 DNA follows: TGCGCCAGCAGCTTGGGGCCGGGGGACTACAATGAGCAGTTCTTC.

The chain uses TRBV2 and TRBJ1-1; TRBD1 is a possible D gene (5 bases). CDR1 is SNHLY and CDR2 is FYNNEI in the germline V gene. The CDR3 extends over 12 amino acids. V shed 7 bases and J shed 1 base, with 7 bases lying between them. The CDR3: CASTGWNTEAFF. CDR3 nucleotides: TGTGCCAGCACAGGGTGGAACACTGAAGCTTTCTTT.

V gene TRBV28 combines with J gene TRBJ2-1, with 8 nucleotides matching TRBD2. The germline CDR1 and CDR2 sequences are MDHEN and SYDVKM. There are 14 residues in the CDR3. Germline trimming cut 5 bases from V and 7 bases from J; bases unmatched to any gene: 7. CDR3: CASSGSGSKNEQFF. CDR3 bases: TGTGCCAGCAGTGGGAGCGGGAGTAAAAATGAGCAGTTCTTC.

V is TRBV9 and J is TRBJ1-6; D is ambiguous. The V end was cut by 0 bases, the J end by 7 bases, with 5 bases between. The CDR3 spans 13 residues. Germline-derived CDR1 and CDR2 are SGDLS and YYNGEE. CDR3 DNA: TGTGCCAGCAGCGTAGAACGGAATTCACCCCTCCACTTT. The encoded protein is CASSVERNSPLHF.

The genes are TRBV7-2 and TRBJ1-3; tentatively, D is TRBD1 (5 bases). The CDR3 has 14 amino acids. V dropped 5 bases and J dropped 4 bases, with 12 bases sitting between them. The germline V gene has CDR1 SGHTA and CDR2 FQGNSA. The chain's CDR3 is CASSTDTRGNTIYF. As DNA, the CDR3 is TGTGCCAGCAGCACGGACACGAGGGGAAACACCATATATTTT.

In its sample, this clone was seen once. The gene calls are TRBV18 and TRBJ1-6, with 7 bases fitting TRBD1. CDR1 is KGHSH, CDR2 LQKENI, per germline. CDR3 size: 15 residues. Losses at the gene ends were 6 bases for V and 8 bases for J; bases not matched to a gene: 10. CDR3 in amino acids: CASSQRGGSDSPLHF. The CDR3 DNA is TGTGCCAGCTCGCAACGAGGGGGCTCGGATTCACCCCTCCACTTT.

The chain has TRBV5-3 and TRBJ1-1; maybe TRBD1 (5 bases). TRBV5-3 is placed among ORFs of uncertain function. The CDR3 runs 17 residues. V lost 2 bases and J 1 base, leaving 18 bases between the germline ends. The CDR3 sequence is CARSFGGTTIRNTEAFF. The CDR3 nucleotides are TGTGCCAGAAGCTTTGGGGGGACCACTATTAGGAACACTGAAGCTTTCTTT.

The V gene is TRBV5-1, the J gene TRBJ2-1, with 9 bases identical to TRBD1. Germline V gene lookup returns CDR1 SGHRS and CDR2 YFSETQ. V shed 5 bases, J shed 2 bases, and the junction held 5 bases outside the gene matches. The CDR3 is made up of 15 amino acids. Written as DNA, the CDR3 is TGCGCCAGCAGATCCCGACAGGGGGCCTACAATGAGCAGTTCTTC. Amino acid sequence: CASRSRQGAYNEQFF.

The gene calls are TRBV7-3 and TRBJ2-5, with TRBD2 matching 7 bases. J lost 1 base, V lost 5 bases, and 1 base had no gene match. This CDR3 is 13 amino acids long. CDR1 is SGHTA and CDR2 is FQGTGA in the germline V gene. The CDR3 is CASSRGVQETQYF. Written as DNA, the CDR3 is TGTGCCAGCAGCCGGGGGGTCCAAGAGACCCAGTACTTC.

The chain couples TRBV9 to TRBJ2-2; D call uncertain. Germline CDR1 and CDR2: SGDLS and YYNGEE. The CDR3 is made up of 17 amino acids. V was pared by 3 bases and J by 2 bases, with 17 bases between. The CDR3 spells CASSASPRGFNTGELFF. Here the CDR3 DNA reads TGTGCCAGCAGCGCATCACCCCGAGGTTTCAACACCGGGGAGCTGTTTTTT.

The chain joins TRBV6-2 or TRBV6-3 to TRBJ1-2, with 7 bases aligning to TRBD1. The CDR3 extends over 15 amino acids. Germline V gene data show CDR1 as MNHEY and CDR2 as SVGEGT. V lost 2 bases and J lost 0; bases outside the gene matches: 3. CDR3: CASSYLGTANYGYTF. In DNA, the CDR3 is TGTGCCAGCAGTTACCTCGGGACAGCTAACTATGGCTACACCTTC.

This clone was counted only a few times. The chain is built from TRBV7-6 and TRBJ1-4; D gene unclear. The V gene's germline CDR1 is SGHVS and CDR2 FNYEAQ. The length of the CDR3 is 16 residues. V was pared by 0 bases and J by 8 bases, with 16 bases between. The CDR3 DNA follows: TGTGCCAGCAGCTTAGCCGCAGACCCTAGTAGGGAAAAACTGTTTTTT. Residues: CASSLAADPSREKLFF. The full variable domain, in which reference TRBV7-6 and TRBJ1-4 provide the parts outside the CDR3, is GAGVSQSPRYKVTKRGQDVALRCDPISGHVSLYWYRQALGQGPEFLTYFNYEAQQDKSGLPNDRFSAERPEGSISTLTIQRTEQRDSAMYRCASSLAADPSREKLFFGSGTQLSVL.

The chain joins TRBV7-2 to TRBJ2-5; TRBD2 agrees at 8 bases. CDR3 length: 17 amino acids. V shed 4 bases and J 3 bases; nucleotides not matched to a gene: 13. From germline, CDR1 is SGHTA and CDR2 FQGNSA. The CDR3 sequence: CASSSGGAGGGEETQYF. CDR3 DNA sequence: TGTGCCAGCAGCTCCGGAGGGGCGGGAGGTGGGGAAGAGACCCAGTACTTC.

This clone was seen more than once but under ten times. V is TRBV15 and J is TRBJ1-5; a weak D match, TRBD1 (5 bases). The CDR3 runs 14 residues. Germline CDR1 and CDR2: LNHNV and YYDKDF (reference sequence). The ends were cut back, 5 bases at V and 4 bases at J, with 12 bases in the middle. Here the CDR3 DNA reads TGTGCCACCAGCTGGGACGGGGGTAATCAGCCCCAGCATTTT. Its translation is CATSWDGGNQPQHF.

This clone was seen a single time. This sequence joins TRBV10-3 and TRBJ2-3; 10 bases match TRBD2. The CDR3 runs to 16 residues. Germline trimming cut 10 bases from V and 4 bases from J; bases unmatched to any gene: 14. The germline CDR1 and CDR2 sequences are ENHRY and SYGVKD. The CDR3 DNA is TGTGCCACTAGGGGGGCTAGCGGGAGAATCCCAGATACGCAGTATTTT. Its translation: CATRGASGRIPDTQYF.

This chain connects TRBV9 to TRBJ1-5; no reliable D call. The CDR3 is 15 amino acids. Germline-derived CDR1 and CDR2 are SGDLS and YYNGEE. Trimming removed 0 bases from V and 0 bases from J, with 7 bases in between. The CDR3 loop is CASSVDVNSNQPQHF. CDR3 nucleotide sequence: TGTGCCAGCAGCGTAGATGTAAATAGCAATCAGCCCCAGCATTTT.

The J gene is TRBJ1-1, the V gene TRBV13; D is unresolved. This CDR3 contains 11 residues. Between the trimmed V and J ends, which lost 3 bases and 7 bases, there was a span of 6 bases. Germline V gene sequence: CDR1 PRHDT, CDR2 FYEKMQ (reference sequence). CDR3 in DNA: TGTGCCAGCAGCTTCCGTTTTGAAGCTTTCTTT. Its translation is CASSFRFEAFF.